This is a list of T cell receptor beta chains from one sample in a study of T-cell memory formation after mild COVID-19. One entry per CDR3 protein, called by TCRdb with MiXCR from the 5' RACE reads. The table includes tens of thousands of distinct CDR3 sequences, more than 7% detected once. The sample comprised PBMCs or a T cell subset sorted from them (not recorded which). Receptors originate from a man younger than 35 who had mild COVID-19 (a few samples of this study predate the infection). Cell type and time point are not known. Both conserved end residues are part of each CDR3. A D gene is named only where the DNA matches it firmly. A clone size is listed for some rows: how often the clone was seen (once, few, many), or a class if it is expanded.

D gene	clone size	V gene	J gene	CDR3 DNA	CDR3 protein
-	-	TRBV19	TRBJ1-1	TGTGCCAGTAGTTCTAGGTGGACTGAAGCTTTCTTT	CASSSRWTEAFF
-	few	TRBV30	TRBJ1-2	TGTGCCTGGAGCCCAGGACAGACCCTCTATGGCTACACCTTC	CAWSPGQTLYGYTF
-	-	TRBV7-8	TRBJ1-5	TGTGCCAGCAGCTTAGCGTGGACACCCCAGCATTTT	CASSLAWTPQHF
-	-	TRBV6-5	TRBJ1-5	TGTGCCAGCGGGGGGAATCAGCCCCAGCATTTT	CASGGNQPQHF
-	many	TRBV19	TRBJ2-4	TGTGCCAGTAGTGACCCCGGACAGTGGGAAAACATTCAGTACTTC	CASSDPGQWENIQYF
-	few	TRBV5-4	TRBJ1-6	TGTGCCAGCAGACGGGAGCGGGATTCACCCCTCCACTTT	CASRRERDSPLHF
TRBD2	-	TRBV20-1	TRBJ2-3	TGCAGTGCTATCGGGGGGGCCGGCACAGATACGCAGTATTTT	CSAIGGAGTDTQYF
-	-	TRBV4-3	TRBJ2-1	TGCGCCAGCAGCCCCGAACCGGGGCCCTACAATGAGCAGTTCTTC	CASSPEPGPYNEQFF
TRBD1	few	TRBV5-1	TRBJ1-1	TGCGCCAGCAGCTTGGAGGCCAGGGGGGTGACTGAAGCTTTCTTT	CASSLEARGVTEAFF
-	few	TRBV21-1	TRBJ2-7	TGTGCCAGCAGCAAAGATGGCACCTCCTACGAGCAGTACTTC	CASSKDGTSYEQYF
-	-	TRBV4-3	TRBJ2-1	TGCGCCAGCAGCCAAGATGCGAGAACGAGCGGCAACAATGAGCAGTTCTTC	CASSQDARTSGNNEQFF
-	few	TRBV4-1	TRBJ2-6	TGCGCCAGCAGCCAGCAAGGGGCCAACGTCCTGACTTTC	CASSQQGANVLTF
-	-	TRBV19	TRBJ2-7	TGTGCCAGTAGTGGTCCGGGATTCTACGAGCAGTACTTC	CASSGPGFYEQYF
-	few	TRBV3-1	TRBJ1-1	TGTGCCAGCAGCCAACTCGGGAGTACTGAAGCTTTCTTT	CASSQLGSTEAFF
-	many	TRBV11-2	TRBJ2-1	TGTGCCAGCAGCTTCCTAGTGCTCCATGCCAACAATGAGCAGTTCTTC	CASSFLVLHANNEQFF
-	-	TRBV20-1	TRBJ2-5	TGCAGTCCTGAGTTACAAGAGACCCAGTACTTC	CSPELQETQYF
-	few	TRBV7-9	TRBJ2-3	TGTGCCAGCAGCTACACGAGAGGGGAAAATACGCAGTATTTT	CASSYTRGENTQYF
TRBD1	few	TRBV7-2	TRBJ1-2	TGTGCCAGCAGTCCGGGACAGTATGGCTACACCTTC	CASSPGQYGYTF
-	-	TRBV20-1	TRBJ2-1	TGCAGTGCAGAAAACCCGGATAACAATGAGCAGTTCTTC	CSAENPDNNEQFF
-	many	TRBV12-5	TRBJ1-1	TGTGCTAGTGGTTCAGGGTACACTGAAGCTTTCTTT	CASGSGYTEAFF
-	-	TRBV12-3/TRBV12-4	TRBJ2-7	TGTGCCAGCAGTTGGCGCGGGTCGCCCCTCTACGAGCAGTACTTC	CASSWRGSPLYEQYF
-	-	TRBV11-2	TRBJ1-2	TGTGCCAGCAGCTTAGTGGCAGCGAACTATGGCTACACCTTC	CASSLVAANYGYTF
-	-	TRBV12-3/TRBV12-4	TRBJ2-5	TGTGCCAGCAAGGGTCGGGAGACCCAGTACTTC	CASKGRETQYF
-	many	TRBV7-9	TRBJ1-2	TGTGCCAGCAGCTTAGGGGACATCGGTGGCTACACCTTC	CASSLGDIGGYTF
-	few	TRBV6-5	TRBJ1-6	TGTGCCAGCGCCCGACGCGGGGGCGCCGGGAATTCACCCCTCCACTTT	CASARRGGAGNSPLHF
TRBD1	-	TRBV4-3	TRBJ1-2	TGCGCCAGCAGACAGGGGGGCGCCTTATCCGGCTACACCTTC	CASRQGGALSGYTF
TRBD1	many	TRBV5-1	TRBJ1-1	TGCGCCAGCAGCCTAACCGGGACAGACATGAACACTGAAGCTTTCTTT	CASSLTGTDMNTEAFF
TRBD2	many	TRBV6-2/TRBV6-3	TRBJ2-5	TGTGCCAGCAGTCTCGAGGACCCGCTAGCGGCGACCCAGTACTTC	CASSLEDPLAATQYF
TRBD2	-	TRBV3-1	TRBJ2-5	TGTGCCAGCAGCCAGATGGGGACGGGGGGTGCCGGAGAGACCCAGTACTTC	CASSQMGTGGAGETQYF
-	few	TRBV10-3	TRBJ1-1	TGTGCCATCAGTGCCGGGGGCACTGAAGCTTTCTTT	CAISAGGTEAFF
TRBD1	-	TRBV6-5	TRBJ1-5	TGTGCCAGCAGTCGAATATCCGGGACAGGGGGGGATCAGCCCCAGCATTTT	CASSRISGTGGDQPQHF
-	-	TRBV5-5	TRBJ1-2	TGTGCCAGCAGCTACTCCGAACGGGGCTACACCTTC	CASSYSERGYTF
TRBD2	many	TRBV7-3	TRBJ2-2	TGTGCCAGCAGCCCCTACTATTTAGCGGGGGGGATGAACACCGGGGAGCTGTTTTTT	CASSPYYLAGGMNTGELFF
-	many	TRBV7-2	TRBJ2-3	TGTGCCAGCAGCTTTAGGTCAGGAGGAACAGATACGCAGTATTTT	CASSFRSGGTDTQYF
-	many	TRBV5-5	TRBJ1-2	TGTGCCAGCAGGCTAAACCTGGGGGTGAAGGCTGGCTACACCTTC	CASRLNLGVKAGYTF
TRBD2	many	TRBV2	TRBJ2-7	TGTGCCAGCGGGACTAGCGACTACGAGCAGTACTTC	CASGTSDYEQYF
-	-	TRBV7-2	TRBJ1-3	TGTGCCAGCAGCTCAGGACGGGGAAACACCATATATTTT	CASSSGRGNTIYF
TRBD1	-	TRBV15	TRBJ2-3	TGTGCCGTAGGATTTGGACAGGGTGGAGGCGGTACGCAGTATTTT	CAVGFGQGGGGTQYF
TRBD2	few	TRBV2	TRBJ2-5	TGTGCCAGCAAAGGGGGACTAGCGTCAGAGACCCAGTACTTC	CASKGGLASETQYF
TRBD2	few	TRBV18	TRBJ2-1	TGTGCCAGCTCCATGAATTGGCGGGGGGGCCGTGATGAGCAGTTCTTC	CASSMNWRGGRDEQFF
-	many	TRBV6-2/TRBV6-3	TRBJ2-5	TGTGCCAGCAGTTACCCTTTCGGCCTCTTGGAGGAGACCCAGTACTTC	CASSYPFGLLEETQYF
-	many	TRBV9	TRBJ2-7	TGTGCCAGCAGCGTACAGGGTGTTCCCTACGAGCAGTACTTC	CASSVQGVPYEQYF
-	-	TRBV2	TRBJ2-5	TGTGCCAGCAGTGATAGAGGGTCGCTGTACTTC	CASSDRGSLYF
-	many	TRBV5-1	TRBJ2-5	TGCGCCAGCAGGCCGGAGGGGGAGACCCAGTACTTC	CASRPEGETQYF
-	-	TRBV5-1	TRBJ1-3	TGCGCCAGCAGAGAAGGGCCGGGCTCTGGAAACACCATATATTTT	CASREGPGSGNTIYF
-	few	TRBV7-9	TRBJ2-3	TGTGCCAGCAGCCCTCTAGGAGCTAGCACAGATACGCAGTATTTT	CASSPLGASTDTQYF
-	few	TRBV5-1	TRBJ2-6	TGCGCCAGCAGCTGGACAGTAACAGACTCTGGGGCCAACGTCCTGACTTTC	CASSWTVTDSGANVLTF
TRBD1	few	TRBV7-6	TRBJ1-1	TGTGCCAGCAGCCGCACACAGGGGGGGAGAAACACTGAAGCTTTCTTT	CASSRTQGGRNTEAFF
-	-	TRBV7-2	TRBJ2-4	TGTGCCAGCAGCGAAGGACAGTTAAACATTCAGTACTTC	CASSEGQLNIQYF
-	-	TRBV5-1	TRBJ2-5	TGCGCCAGCAGGGAAGTAACAGACCAAGAGACCCAGTACTTC	CASREVTDQETQYF
-	few	TRBV20-1	TRBJ1-1	TGCAGTGCTAGCCAAGGAAACACTGAAGCTTTCTTT	CSASQGNTEAFF
-	-	TRBV12-3/TRBV12-4	TRBJ2-5	TGTGCCAGCAGTCCCACCCAGGGAGAGACCCAGTACTTC	CASSPTQGETQYF
-	-	TRBV16	TRBJ1-6	TGTGCCAGCAGCCAATCTGGAGGGGACGATTCACCCCTCCACTTT	CASSQSGGDDSPLHF
TRBD1	many	TRBV4-1	TRBJ2-4	TGCGCCAGCAGCCAAGGACAGGGGACCAAAAACATTCAGTACTTC	CASSQGQGTKNIQYF
-	-	TRBV6-1	TRBJ2-3	TGTGCCAGCAGTACCCTTTGGGGGGCTAGCACAGATACGCAGTATTTT	CASSTLWGASTDTQYF
TRBD1	few	TRBV6-1	TRBJ2-6	TGTGCCAGCAGTCCGCGGGACAGGGTTTCTGGGGCCAACGTCCTGACTTTC	CASSPRDRVSGANVLTF
-	-	TRBV10-3	TRBJ2-3	TGTGCCATCAGTGACTCCCAGGGCGGGACAGATACGCAGTATTTT	CAISDSQGGTDTQYF